This T cell receptor beta chain was captured in a study of T-cell memory formation after mild COVID-19. For the study at large: Among the donors, TCR clusters were largely specific to each donor.

Per the germline V gene, CDR1 is SGHVS and CDR2 is FNYEAQ. Deletions cut 3 bases from V and 6 bases from J, with 12 bases between. This CDR3 spans 13 amino acids. This clonotype was detected only a few times. Antigen unknown. A single record per CDR3 protein comes from TCRdb applying MiXCR to the 5' RACE reads. The sample holds about 350,000 distinct CDR3 sequences, around 13% seen once. Points from the study as a whole: Contracting CD4+ clones were located mainly in CM and EM, and CD8+ clones in EMRA. Clones that contracted from day 15 to 85 were balanced CD4/CD8, while later expanders leaned CD4+.

J is TRBJ2-7 and V is TRBV7-6; weak D call: TRBD1 (6 bases). The TCR comes from a man younger than 30 who had mild COVID-19 (a few samples of this study predate the infection). Cell type and time point are not known. Sequenced material: PBMCs or a T cell subset sorted from them (not recorded which). The DNA for the CDR3 is TGTGCCAGCAGCTTGGGGCAGGGGTTCGAGCAGTACGTC. Encoded protein: CASSLGQGFEQYV.